This T cell receptor beta chain derives from a study of brain T cells in children with intractable seizures. Germline CDR1 SEHNR, CDR2 FQNEAQ (reference sequence). With 4 bases removed from V and 7 bases from J, the gap between germline ends came to 13 bases. This CDR3 region has 14 residues. Clones were read by immunoSEQ multiplex PCR, and TCRdb kept only the in-frame ones, dropping some. Found here are under 150,000 clones, 85% to 95% of them singletons; the top ten hold 3.8%. Sample: peripheral blood, taken at surgery. This TCR was sampled from a boy under two years old with hemimegalencephaly and intractable seizures. The chain uses TRBV7-9 and TRBJ2-2; D may be TRBD1 (6 bases). The CDR3 coding sequence is TGTGCCAGCAGCTGGCAGGGGAATCACGGGGAGCTGTTTTTT. Its protein product is CASSWQGNHGELFF. The full variable domain, with the rest looked up from reference TRBV7-9 and TRBJ2-2, is DTGVSQNPRHKITKRGQNVTFRCDPISEHNRLYWYRQTLGQGPEFLTYFQNEAQLEKSRLLSDRFSAERPKGSFSTLEIQRTEQGDSAMYLCASSWQGNHGELFFGEGSRLTVL.